The T cell receptor beta chain described here comes from a study of blood T cell repertoires in COVID-19 (dated by TCRdb to 2018 to 2020). With regard to the full study: Collaborator samples came from the United States, Italy and Spain and covered acute and convalescent phases of COVID-19. The prospective study material was composed of cDNA or gDNA derived from T cells, B-cell-depleted T cells, or PBMCs. Deeply sampled blood TCRbeta repertoires from subjects exposed to, actively infected with, or recovered from COVID-19 were included in the dataset. A de-identified subject ID, COVID-19 status, age in years and sex were almost always included in the sample metadata. The repertoires were released in a freely available public database intended as a resource for research on the immune response to SARS-CoV-2. The samples were drawn from two sources: the first 160 participants of the ongoing ImmuneRACE study, and fewer than 1,500 subjects contributed by 6 global collaborators. Where available, HLA class I and class II types were taken from metadata supplied by the sample provider and were not determined by assay-based typing. Beyond this particular receptor, the publication reports: How much clinical and demographic metadata was included differed by source and by participant, and the metadata was provided uncurated.

The immunoSEQ Assay, a bias-controlled multiplex PCR, was used to amplify TCRbeta CDR3 regions from genomic DNA. The source study handled its data this way. The number of nucleated cells in each sample was estimated by amplification of reference gene primers within the assay. Sequence reads were collapsed and filtered to measure the absolute abundance of every unique TCRbeta CDR3 rearrangement. For each sample, productive Simpson clonality was calculated as the square root of Simpson's diversity index over productive rearrangements. TCRdb took this table from immuneACCESS and kept in-frame rearrangements with V and J called. Such tables lack part of the clones; where checked against another copy, unresolved V genes explain under half of the gap, and the rest is unexplained. The V and J calls and the clone size are those of that table, but D and trimming were determined from the DNA. The sample table lists about 130,000 clones, about 72% of them with a count of one. The ten biggest clones cover about a tenth of the sample.

Samples from volunteer blood donors who had recovered from COVID-19 were contributed by a second Seattle source. Each collaborating institution followed its own protocols to collect whole blood in K2EDTA tubes. For TCRbeta analysis, collaborators shipped samples as frozen whole blood, isolated PBMCs, or DNA extracted from either of those sample types. This clone came up a few times. This receptor's antigen is unknown. Per-base qualities were not stored, and no clone one base away is much larger. Spanning cysteine to phenylalanine, the CDR3 consists of 15 amino acids. Kept here is only the CDR3 DNA, which spans 45 bases and is read in frame from base 1. CDR1 is given as SNHLY and CDR2 as FYNNEI, both from the germline V gene. V lost 6 bases and J lost 4 bases; the stretch between them is 18 bases long.

The source material was peripheral blood. The chain is made from TRBV2 and TRBJ1-2; TRBD1 is a weak D gene call, 6 bases matching. This receptor was obtained from a man in his 60s who had recovered from COVID-19. The CDR3 sequence is CASSVEGQPVYGYTF. The DNA sequence reads TGTGCCAGCAGCGTAGAAGGACAGCCCGTCTATGGCTACACCTTC.